This TCR beta chain comes out of a study of shared clonotypes between healthy human individuals. Terminally differentiated effector memory CD45RA+ cells were excluded by CCR7 positive selection of CD45RO-negative cells. Libraries were prepared by immunoSEQ multiplex PCR; TCRdb keeps only in-frame clonotypes and omits some of them. The sample carries fewer than 850,000 clones, about 96% recorded once. The V and J ends lost 7 bases and 2 bases respectively, with 9 bases between them. The CDR3 has 12 amino acids. The germline gives CDR1 MDHEN, CDR2 SYDVKM. The receptor comes from a young man in good health. Sequencing used naive CD8+ T cells sorted from blood. V usage is TRBV28 and J usage is TRBJ2-7; unclear D gene. In nucleotides, the CDR3 is TGTGCCAGCAATTTTCAAGCCTACGAGCAGTACTTC. The encoded protein is CASNFQAYEQYF.